This entry lists 13 T cell receptor beta chains sequenced from one sample in a study of OX40 agonist ivuxolimab in advanced cancers. Clones were sequenced by immunoSEQ multiplex PCR, and TCRdb holds only the in-frame ones, with some missing. The sample has roughly 77,000 clones; around 83% are singletons. The source material was CD4+ or CD8+ T cells sorted from blood, sampled in a trial of the OX40 agonist ivuxolimab. These receptors all come from an adult with an advanced solid tumor such as melanoma, head and neck, liver or kidney cancer.

Here the CDR3 DNA reads TGTGCCATCAGTGAACTAGCGGGGACCTACGAGCAGTACTTC. It translates to CAISELAGTYEQYF. The V call is TRBV10-3, the J call TRBJ2-5; 10 bases match TRBD2. TRBJ2-7 explains the end of the DNA better; the J call may be wrong. The germline CDR1 and CDR2 sequences are ENHRY and SYGVKD. This CDR3 has 14 amino acids.

V and J are TRBV7-9 and TRBJ1-5; tentatively, D is TRBD1 (6 bases). Trimming took off 3 bases at V and 6 bases at J, with 18 bases between the two ends. Germline CDR1 reads SEHNR; CDR2 reads FQNEAQ (reference sequence). The CDR3 covers 16 residues. CDR3 loop: CASSFGSGGASQPQHF. CDR3 sequence (DNA): TGTGCCAGCAGCTTTGGTTCGGGGGGGGCGAGTCAGCCCCAGCATTTT.

This chain connects TRBV9 to TRBJ2-1, with D unresolved. CDR3 length: 18 residues. V lost 3 bases and J 0 bases, leaving 19 bases between the germline ends. Germline lookup yields CDR1 SGDLS and CDR2 YYNGEE. The CDR3 nucleotides read TGTGCCAGCAGCGCATGGGATTTGGGCAAAAGCTCCTACAATGAGCAGTTCTTC. Protein: CASSAWDLGKSSYNEQFF. The variable domain in full, with the rest retrieved from reference TRBV9 and TRBJ2-1, is DSGVTQTPKHLITATGQRVTLRCSPRSGDLSVYWYQQSLDQGLQFLIQYYNGEERAKGNILERFSAQQFPDLHSELNLSSLELGDSALYFCASSAWDLGKSSYNEQFFGPGTRLTVL.

V gene TRBV6-1 combines with J gene TRBJ2-3; possible D gene TRBD1, 5 bases. Trimming stripped 7 bases from V and 0 bases from J, with 11 bases between. The germline V gene encodes CDR1 MNHNS and CDR2 SASEGT. This CDR3 region has 14 residues. This CDR3 reads CASIRTTSTDTQYF. The CDR3 region has the DNA TGTGCCAGCATCCGGACAACGAGCACAGATACGCAGTATTTT.

The chain combines TRBV6-6 with TRBJ1-4; D ambiguous. The CDR3 is 13 residues long. Germline CDR1 MNHNY, CDR2 SVGAGI (reference sequence). Trimming pared 6 bases from V and 5 bases from J, leaving 10 bases between. The CDR3 protein is CASRGLINEKLFF. The CDR3 DNA reads TGTGCCAGCAGGGGCCTTATCAATGAAAAACTGTTTTTT.

This chain connects TRBV4-1 to TRBJ2-7; D perhaps matches TRBD1 (7 bases). The CDR3 totals 16 residues. Trimming stripped 1 base from V and 3 bases from J, with 16 bases between. The germline V gene has CDR1 MGHRA and CDR2 YSYEKL. In DNA form, the CDR3 reads TGCGCCAGCAGCCAAGGGCTGTTCAGGGGGGTCTACGAGCAGTACTTC. Amino acids: CASSQGLFRGVYEQYF.

The chain joins TRBV19 to TRBJ1-4, with a weak D call TRBD1 (5 bases). The germline CDR1 and CDR2 sequences are LNHDA and SQIVND (reference sequence). Trimming cost V 6 bases and J 1 base, with 12 bases left between them. This CDR3 region has 15 residues. The CDR3 nucleotides are TGTGCCAGTAGGGGCCAGACAGAAACTAATGAAAAACTGTTTTTT. Translating it yields CASRGQTETNEKLFF. The variable domain in full, completed from reference TRBV19 and TRBJ1-4, reads DGGITQSPKYLFRKEGQNVTLSCEQNLNHDAMYWYRQDPGQGLRLIYYSQIVNDFQKGDIAEGYSVSREKKESFPLTVTSAQKNPTAFYLCASRGQTETNEKLFFGSGTQLSVL.

The chain links TRBV28 to TRBJ1-2; unclear D gene. Per the germline V gene, CDR1 is MDHEN and CDR2 is SYDVKM. The V and J ends lost 7 bases and 2 bases respectively, with 11 bases between them. There are 13 residues in the CDR3. CDR3 DNA: TGTGCCAGCACCATTCAGAAGAACTATGGCTACACCTTC. As protein: CASTIQKNYGYTF.

The chain carries TRBV6-1 and TRBJ1-4, with D perhaps matching TRBD1 (5 bases). This CDR3 region has 13 residues. Deletions cut 4 bases from V and 6 bases from J, with 9 bases between. In germline, CDR1 is MNHNS, CDR2 SASEGT. CDR3 in amino acids: CASSGDLDEKLFF. The CDR3 region has the DNA TGTGCCAGCAGTGGGGACCTAGATGAAAAACTGTTTTTT.

The J gene is TRBJ2-5, the V gene TRBV7-9; D is perhaps TRBD1 (5 bases). The CDR3 totals 13 residues. V lost 4 bases, J lost 4 bases, and 10 bases lay in between. CDR1 and CDR2 from the germline V gene are SEHNR and FQNEAQ (reference sequence). The CDR3 sequence: CASSSTGAETQYF. The CDR3 DNA follows: TGTGCCAGCAGCTCAACAGGAGCAGAGACCCAGTACTTC.

V is TRBV5-1 and J is TRBJ1-5, with 7 bases fitting TRBD1. V shed 3 bases, J shed 0 bases, and the junction held 3 bases outside the gene matches. CDR3 length: 15 amino acids. CDR1 SGHRS and CDR2 YFSETQ come from the germline V gene. The CDR3 sequence is CASSSRTGSNQPQHF. For the CDR3, the DNA is TGCGCCAGCAGCTCCCGGACAGGTAGCAATCAGCCCCAGCATTTT.

The chain carries TRBV29-1 and TRBJ2-3, with TRBD2 matching over 9 bases. CDR1 SQVTM and CDR2 ANQGSEA come from the germline V gene. This CDR3 has 15 residues. J lost 2 bases, V lost 4 bases, and 7 bases had no gene match. DNA for the CDR3: TGCAGCGTTGGAGAAGCGGGGGGACACACAGATACGCAGTATTTT. It codes for CSVGEAGGHTDTQYF.

The genes are TRBV2 and TRBJ1-3, with unresolved D. CDR1 and CDR2 from the germline V gene are SNHLY and FYNNEI. The CDR3 length is 12 residues. V was trimmed by 6 bases and J by 0 bases, leaving 3 bases between them. The CDR3 coding sequence is TGTGCCAGCAGGAGCTCTGGAAACACCATATATTTT. Protein product: CASRSSGNTIYF.